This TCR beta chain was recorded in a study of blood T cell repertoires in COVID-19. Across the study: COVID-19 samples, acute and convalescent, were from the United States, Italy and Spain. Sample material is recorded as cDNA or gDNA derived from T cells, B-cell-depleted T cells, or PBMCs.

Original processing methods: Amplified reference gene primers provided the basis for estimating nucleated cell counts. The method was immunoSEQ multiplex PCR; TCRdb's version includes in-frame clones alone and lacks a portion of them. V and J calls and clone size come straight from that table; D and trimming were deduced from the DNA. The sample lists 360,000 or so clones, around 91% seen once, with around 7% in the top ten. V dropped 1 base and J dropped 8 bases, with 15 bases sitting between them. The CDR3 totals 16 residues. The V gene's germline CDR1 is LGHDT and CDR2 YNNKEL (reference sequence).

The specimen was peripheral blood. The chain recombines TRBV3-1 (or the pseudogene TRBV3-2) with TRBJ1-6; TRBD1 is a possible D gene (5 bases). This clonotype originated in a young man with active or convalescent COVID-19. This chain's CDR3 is CASSQVLRGQDSPLHF. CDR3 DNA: TGTGCCAGCAGCCAAGTTTTAAGGGGTCAAGATTCACCCCTCCACTTT.